Shown below are 3 T cell receptor beta chains from a single sample sequenced in a study of beta chain features in type 1 diabetes. The whole isolated RNA underwent reverse transcription, so sequencing captured expressed TCRB transcripts. TCRdb's copy holds only in-frame clones and misses some; the assay was immunoSEQ multiplex PCR. The profile covers 500,000 to 700,000 clones, with around 15% appearing a single time and roughly 0.098% taken by the ten largest. Sequenced: naive CD4+ T cells from blood. The receptors were gathered from a man in his late teens or twenties in good health.

The chain links TRBV6-1 to TRBJ2-7; 11 nucleotides line up with TRBD1. The germline CDR1 and CDR2 sequences are MNHNS and SASEGT. The V segment lost 6 bases and the J segment 6 bases; nucleotides outside the gene matches: 7. The CDR3 runs 14 residues. The CDR3 sequence is CASRNLDRGREQYF. CDR3 coding DNA: TGTGCCAGCAGGAACTTGGACAGGGGGCGCGAGCAGTACTTC.

This clone was detected only a few times. The rearrangement links TRBV25-1 to TRBJ1-2, with D perhaps matching TRBD1 (5 bases). V gave up 6 bases and J gave up 8 bases, with 16 bases separating them. The CDR3 runs to 13 residues. From germline, CDR1 is MGHDK and CDR2 SYGVNS. CDR3 DNA sequence: TGTGCCAGCAGGGAGGTGGGGGGACGAGGCTACACCTTC. This encodes CASREVGGRGYTF.

Remarks on this clone: A single base is all that separates this from a far larger clone, so a read error is likely. CDR3 sequence reads: CASSWGQQQETQYF. For the CDR3, the DNA is TGTGCCAGCAGCTGGGGACAGCAGCAAGAGACCCAGTACTTC. This chain links TRBV7-9 with TRBJ2-5, with TRBD1 matching over 7 bases. The CDR3 is 14 amino acids. The germline gives CDR1 SEHNR, CDR2 FQNEAQ (reference sequence). Trimming removed 4 bases from V and 2 bases from J; junction bases left unmatched: 4.